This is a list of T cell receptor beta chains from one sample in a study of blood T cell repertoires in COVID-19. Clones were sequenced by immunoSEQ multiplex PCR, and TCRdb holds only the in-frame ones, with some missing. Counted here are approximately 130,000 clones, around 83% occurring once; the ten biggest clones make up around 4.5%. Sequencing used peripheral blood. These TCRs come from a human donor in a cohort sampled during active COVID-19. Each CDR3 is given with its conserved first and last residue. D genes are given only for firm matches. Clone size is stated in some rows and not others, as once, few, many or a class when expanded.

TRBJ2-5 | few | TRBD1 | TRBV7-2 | CASSTGGIGGETQYF | TGTGCCAGCAGCACAGGGGGCATCGGGGGAGAGACCCAGTACTTC
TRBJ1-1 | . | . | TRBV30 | CAWSVSSLKAFF | TGTGCCTGGAGTGTGTCTAGTTTAAAAGCTTTCTTT
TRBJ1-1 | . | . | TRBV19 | CASSIDSGSPEAFF | TGTGCCAGTAGTATAGATTCAGGATCTCCTGAAGCTTTCTTT
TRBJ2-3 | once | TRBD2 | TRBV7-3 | CASSGTGGYDTQYF | TGTGCCAGCAGTGGAACGGGGGGGTATGATACGCAGTATTTT
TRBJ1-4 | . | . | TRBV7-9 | CASRADSINEKLFF | TGTGCCAGCAGGGCGGACAGTATTAATGAAAAACTGTTTTTT
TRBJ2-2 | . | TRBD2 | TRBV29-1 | CSVGAGGNTGELFF | TGCAGCGTTGGAGCGGGAGGGAACACCGGGGAGCTGTTTTTT
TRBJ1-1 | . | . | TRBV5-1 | CASSLEGFTEAFF | TGCGCCAGCAGCTTGGAGGGGTTTACTGAAGCTTTCTTT
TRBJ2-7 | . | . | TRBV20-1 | CSASTGPEQYF | TGCAGTGCCTCGACAGGTCCCGAGCAGTACTTC
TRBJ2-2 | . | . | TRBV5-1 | CASSPSARGNTGELFF | TGCGCCAGCAGCCCTAGCGCGCGGGGGAACACCGGGGAGCTGTTTTTT
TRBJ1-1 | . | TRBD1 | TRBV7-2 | CASSSTGTGSWNTEAFF | TGTGCCAGCAGCTCTACCGGGACAGGGTCTTGGAACACTGAAGCTTTCTTT
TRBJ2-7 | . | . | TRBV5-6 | CASSRGPHGYEQYF | TGTGCCAGCAGCCGTGGGCCGCACGGCTACGAGCAGTACTTC
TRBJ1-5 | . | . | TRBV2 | CASSGDGSDGPQHF | TGTGCCAGCAGTGGGGACGGGAGCGATGGGCCCCAGCATTTT
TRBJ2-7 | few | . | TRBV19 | CASSTNRAGEQYF | TGTGCCAGTAGCACGAACAGGGCGGGCGAGCAGTACTTC
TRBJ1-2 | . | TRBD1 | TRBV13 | CASSLFQTGPYGYTF | TGTGCCAGCAGCTTATTCCAGACAGGGCCATATGGCTACACCTTC
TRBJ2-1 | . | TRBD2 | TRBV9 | CASSVGGSTYNEQFF | TGTGCCAGCAGCGTAGGCGGGAGCACGTACAATGAGCAGTTCTTC
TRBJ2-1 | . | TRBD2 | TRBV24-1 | CATSESGRWPHNEQFF | TGTGCCACCAGTGAAAGCGGGAGGTGGCCCCACAATGAGCAGTTCTTC
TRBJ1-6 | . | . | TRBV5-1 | CASSSRDSTGNSPLHF | TGCGCCAGCAGCTCGAGGGACTCCACGGGTAATTCACCCCTCCACTTT
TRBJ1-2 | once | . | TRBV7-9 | CASSLQGFDGYTF | TGTGCCAGCAGCCTTCAGGGATTCGATGGCTACACCTTC
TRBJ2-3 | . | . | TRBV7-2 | CASSSVRADTQYF | TGTGCCAGCAGCTCGGTCCGCGCAGATACGCAGTATTTT
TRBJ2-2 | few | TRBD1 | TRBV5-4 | CASSLRTGGSGELFF | TGTGCCAGCAGCCTCCGGACAGGGGGCTCCGGGGAGCTGTTTTTT
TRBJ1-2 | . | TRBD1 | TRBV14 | CASSQDLPRTGSNGYTF | TGTGCCAGCAGCCAAGATCTACCCCGGACAGGGTCAAATGGCTACACCTTC
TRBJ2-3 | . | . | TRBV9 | CASSVGGRGRGDTQYF | TGTGCCAGCAGCGTAGGTGGTAGGGGGCGGGGAGATACGCAGTATTTT
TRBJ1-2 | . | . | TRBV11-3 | CASSLTGNWGYTF | TGTGCCAGCAGCCTCACAGGGAACTGGGGCTACACCTTC
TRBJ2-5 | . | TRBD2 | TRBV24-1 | CATSDLGHSGRAGETQYF | TGTGCCACCAGTGATTTGGGTCATAGCGGGAGGGCCGGCGAGACCCAGTACTTC
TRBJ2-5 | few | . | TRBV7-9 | CASSLGQQGTQYF | TGTGCCAGCAGCTTAGGACAGCAAGGGACCCAGTACTTC
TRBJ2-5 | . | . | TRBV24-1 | CATSDHRGGETQYF | TGTGCCACCAGTGATCACAGGGGGGGAGAGACCCAGTACTTC
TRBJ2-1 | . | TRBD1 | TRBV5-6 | CASSEAGGPNNEQFF | TGTGCCAGCAGCGAGGCAGGGGGTCCCAACAATGAGCAGTTCTTC
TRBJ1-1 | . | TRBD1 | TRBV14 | CASSPDRGGAEAFF | TGTGCCAGCAGCCCTGACAGGGGAGGCGCTGAAGCTTTCTTT
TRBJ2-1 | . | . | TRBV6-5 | CASSLSRGPYNEQFF | TGTGCCAGCAGTCTCTCGCGGGGCCCCTACAATGAGCAGTTCTTC
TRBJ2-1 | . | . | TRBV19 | CASSSHVAGYNEQFF | TGTGCCAGTAGCTCGCATGTGGCAGGATACAATGAGCAGTTCTTC
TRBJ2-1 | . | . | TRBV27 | CASSLTGTGEQFF | TGTGCCAGCAGCCTTACAGGAACAGGTGAGCAGTTCTTC
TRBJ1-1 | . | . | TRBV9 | CASSVLENTEAFF | TGTGCCAGCAGCGTTCTAGAGAACACTGAAGCTTTCTTT
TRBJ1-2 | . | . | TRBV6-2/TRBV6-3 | CASSYTAGPLDGYTF | TGTGCCAGCAGTTACACCGCAGGGCCCCTTGATGGCTACACCTTC
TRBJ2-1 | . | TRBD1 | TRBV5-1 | CASSVTGTGGYNEQFF | TGCGCCAGCAGCGTTACCGGGACAGGGGGTTACAATGAGCAGTTCTTC
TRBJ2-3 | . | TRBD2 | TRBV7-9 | CASSLPGLAGVSTDTQYF | TGTGCCAGCAGCTTACCCGGACTAGCGGGGGTGAGCACAGATACGCAGTATTTT